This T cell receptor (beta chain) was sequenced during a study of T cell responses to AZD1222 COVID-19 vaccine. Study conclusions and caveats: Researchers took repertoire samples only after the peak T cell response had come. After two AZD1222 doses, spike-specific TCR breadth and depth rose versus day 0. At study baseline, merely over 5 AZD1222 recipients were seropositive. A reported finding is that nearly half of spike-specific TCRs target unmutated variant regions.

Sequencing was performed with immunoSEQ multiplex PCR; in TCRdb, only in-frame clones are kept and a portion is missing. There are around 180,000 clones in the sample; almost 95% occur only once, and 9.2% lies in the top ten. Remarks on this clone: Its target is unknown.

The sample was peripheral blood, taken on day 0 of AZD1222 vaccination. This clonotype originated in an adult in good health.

The CDR3 bases are TGTGCCAGCAGCTCTGGGGACAGGTACTACGAGCAGTACTTC. Translated: CASSSGDRYYEQYF. The V and J genes are TRBV7-9 and TRBJ2-7; TRBD1 aligns across 8 bases. V trimming: 4 bases; J trimming: 3 bases; junction bases outside the gene matches: 5. The length of the CDR3 is 14 residues. From germline, CDR1 is SEHNR and CDR2 FQNEAQ (reference sequence).